The 29 T cell receptor beta chains below were found in one sample sequenced in a study of cytomegalovirus exposure and HLA in healthy donors. It was with 60 Vbeta and 13 Jbeta primers that the PCR ran. Using immunoSEQ multiplex PCR, the repertoire was profiled, and TCRdb retains in-frame clones only, with some absent. The table includes 110,000 to 150,000 clones, approximately 80% detected once. Sequencing was done on a sample of PBMCs. These receptors were taken from a woman aged 45-65 years in good health and CMV-seronegative.

V usage is TRBV13 and J usage is TRBJ1-1; D is perhaps TRBD1 (5 bases). The CDR3 runs 13 residues. V lost 7 bases to trimming and J lost 0 bases, with 9 bases between them. The germline V gene has CDR1 PRHDT and CDR2 FYEKMQ (reference sequence). The CDR3 reads CASTRVMNTEAFF. The CDR3 DNA sequence: TGTGCCAGCACCAGGGTCATGAACACTGAAGCTTTCTTT.

The CDR3 here is CASSPVQGPDTQYF. CDR3 coding DNA: TGCGCCAGCAGCCCGGTACAGGGACCAGATACGCAGTATTTT. The chain combines TRBV5-1 with TRBJ2-3; D is perhaps TRBD1 (6 bases). With 4 bases removed from V and 4 bases from J, the gap between germline ends came to 13 bases. This CDR3 is 14 amino acids long. CDR1 and CDR2 from the germline V gene are SGHRS and YFSETQ.

This clone was seen just once. J is TRBJ1-5 and V is TRBV4-1; perhaps TRBD1 as D (6 bases). The germline V and J ends were trimmed by 1 base and 3 bases, with 10 bases remaining between them. CDR1 and CDR2 (germline): MGHRA, YSYEKL. The CDR3 extends over 15 amino acids. The CDR3 region has the DNA TGCGCCAGCAGCCAAGGACAGGCAATCAATCAGCCCCAGCATTTT. It codes for CASSQGQAINQPQHF.

The chain employs TRBV15 and TRBJ2-5, with 8 bases lining up with TRBD2. Germline V gene lookup returns CDR1 LNHNV and CDR2 YYDKDF (reference sequence). V trimming: 3 bases; J trimming: 5 bases; junction bases outside the gene matches: 5. This CDR3 contains 14 residues. The CDR3 DNA reads as TGTGCCACCAGCAGTCGGACTAGCTGGGAGACCCAGTACTTC. This translates into CATSSRTSWETQYF.

Details on this clone: Additional DNA sequences in this sample encode the identical CDR3. The V gene is TRBV7-2, the J gene TRBJ2-7, with 8 bases identical to TRBD1. Germline CDR1 reads SGHTA; CDR2 reads FQGNSA. V lost 4 bases and J lost 5; bases outside the gene matches: 4. CDR3 length: 13 amino acids. The CDR3 DNA follows: TGTGCCAGCAGCTCCGGGACAGGTAACGAGCAGTACTTC. Its translation is CASSSGTGNEQYF.

With respect to this clone: One junction end does not reproduce the germline sequence, and a read error may be involved. The CDR3 coding sequence is TGTGCCAGCAGCTTAGATTGGGGGACTCTCTCCCACGAGCAGTACTTC. The encoded protein is CASSLDWGTLSHEQYF. The gene calls are TRBV13 and TRBJ2-7, with D tentatively TRBD2 (6 bases). The CDR3 covers 16 residues. Germline-derived CDR1 and CDR2 are PRHDT and FYEKMQ (reference sequence).

The chain joins TRBV5-6 to TRBJ1-1, with 9 bases identical to TRBD1. J was trimmed by 11 bases and V by 0 bases; bases with no gene match: 5. CDR3 length: 13 amino acids. Germline V gives CDR1 SGHDT, CDR2 YYEEEE. DNA for the CDR3: TGTGCCAGCAGCTTGGGGGACAGGGTCGGGGCTTTCTTT. Protein product: CASSLGDRVGAFF.

This clone was seen a few times. V gene TRBV6-1 combines with J gene TRBJ1-1, with TRBD1 matching 10 bases. V was clipped by 5 bases and J by 5 bases; unmatched bases: 5. This CDR3 is 14 amino acids long. CDR1 and CDR2 from the germline V gene are MNHNS and SASEGT. This CDR3 reads CASSRTGGKTEAFF. CDR3 nucleotides: TGTGCCAGCAGTAGGACAGGGGGAAAGACTGAAGCTTTCTTT.

The rearrangement uses TRBV19 and TRBJ2-7; 8 positions match TRBD1. This CDR3 region has 13 residues. Germline loops: CDR1 LNHDA, CDR2 SQIVND (reference sequence). Germline trimming cut 4 bases from V and 6 bases from J; bases unmatched to any gene: 5. The CDR3 here is CASSTTGDGEQYF. The CDR3 bases are TGTGCCAGTAGTACGACAGGGGATGGCGAGCAGTACTTC.

This chain uses TRBV4-1 with TRBJ2-7; 11 nucleotides line up with TRBD2. In germline, CDR1 is MGHRA, CDR2 YSYEKL. The CDR3 has 19 residues. Trimming at V came to 0 bases and at J to 5 bases, leaving 15 bases not matched to a gene. CDR3 in amino acids: CASSQDRGVAGGPENEQYF. DNA for the CDR3: TGCGCCAGCAGCCAAGATAGGGGAGTAGCGGGGGGGCCGGAGAACGAGCAGTACTTC.

The chain carries TRBV6-6 and TRBJ1-4, with TRBD1 matching over 7 bases. This CDR3 is 14 amino acids long. Per the germline V gene, CDR1 is MNHNY and CDR2 is SVGAGI (reference sequence). V shed 4 bases, J shed 5 bases, and the junction held 4 bases outside the gene matches. As DNA, the CDR3 is TGTGCCAGCAGTTTTGGGACAGCAAATGAAAAACTGTTTTTT. It yields the protein CASSFGTANEKLFF.

This sequence joins TRBV28 and TRBJ2-2, with D maybe TRBD2 (5 bases). The CDR3 loop spans 16 amino acids. Germline V CDR1 and CDR2: MDHEN, SYDVKM. V was shortened by 6 bases and J by 5 bases, with 19 bases between the two germline ends. CDR3 region: CASSASPPGNTGELFF. The CDR3 nucleotides are TGTGCCAGCAGCGCCAGCCCTCCGGGGAATACCGGGGAGCTGTTTTTT.

This chain connects TRBV6-6 to TRBJ1-1; tentatively, D is TRBD1 (6 bases). The CDR3 consists of 14 residues. From germline, CDR1 is MNHNY and CDR2 SVGAGI (reference sequence). Trimming removed 6 bases from V and 1 base from J, with 12 bases in between. CDR3 region: CASRPRGGNTEAFF. CDR3 DNA sequence: TGTGCCAGCAGACCAAGGGGGGGGAACACTGAAGCTTTCTTT.

This chain links TRBV7-2 with TRBJ1-2, with a weak D call TRBD1 (6 bases). Deletions cut 5 bases from V and 6 bases from J, with 19 bases between. Germline values: CDR1 SGHTA, CDR2 FQGNSA. CDR3 length: 15 amino acids. The DNA of the CDR3 is TGTGCCAGCAGCCCTTCGGGGGGCTCCTTCCATGGCTACACCTTC. This gives the protein CASSPSGGSFHGYTF.

The V and J genes are TRBV6-1 and TRBJ2-5; perhaps TRBD2 as D (7 bases). In germline, CDR1 is MNHNS, CDR2 SASEGT. Trimming took 2 bases from V and 2 from J, leaving 15 bases between them. The CDR3 is 16 residues long. This chain's CDR3 is CASSEFVGGRQETQYF. DNA of the CDR3: TGTGCCAGCAGTGAATTCGTGGGGGGGCGTCAAGAGACCCAGTACTTC.

This rearrangement joins TRBV6-5 to TRBJ2-3; TRBD2 aligns across 10 bases. The CDR3 is made up of 15 amino acids. Germline lookup yields CDR1 MNHEY and CDR2 SVGAGI. The V segment lost 7 bases and the J segment 0 bases; nucleotides outside the gene matches: 4. CDR3 in DNA: TGTGCCAGCACCGAGACTAGCGGGAGCACAGATACGCAGTATTTT. Amino acid sequence: CASTETSGSTDTQYF.

V and J are TRBV5-1 and TRBJ1-1, with 9 bases lining up with TRBD1. The CDR3 length is 14 residues. V lost 3 bases, J lost 4 bases, and 4 bases stayed unmatched. In germline, CDR1 is SGHRS, CDR2 YFSETQ. CDR3 coding DNA: TGCGCCAGCAGCTCATACAGGGGGCTCACTGAAGCTTTCTTT. This sequence encodes CASSSYRGLTEAFF.

The chain has TRBV19 and TRBJ2-7, with 8 bases lining up with TRBD2. V lost 6 bases to trimming and J lost 3 bases; unmatched junction nucleotides: 7. CDR3 length equals 14 residues. CDR1 is LNHDA, CDR2 SQIVND, per germline (reference sequence). CDR3: CASSREGVHYEQYF. The CDR3, as DNA: TGTGCCAGTAGCCGGGAGGGGGTCCACTACGAGCAGTACTTC.

V is TRBV29-1 and J is TRBJ1-3; D unclear. Between the trimmed V and J ends, which lost 1 base and 4 bases, there was a span of 14 bases. Germline V CDR1 and CDR2: SQVTM, ANQGSEA. The CDR3 sequence is 15 residues long. The CDR3 DNA reads TGCAGCGTTGAAGGGACCCTAACGGGGGGAAACACCATATATTTT. As protein: CSVEGTLTGGNTIYF.

This chain joins TRBV4-2 and TRBJ2-2; 8 nucleotides match TRBD2. This CDR3 has 15 amino acids. After removal of 3 bases from V and 8 bases from J, the junction contained 8 bases not matched to a gene. CDR1 and CDR2 (germline): LGHNA, YNFKEQ. The CDR3 DNA follows: TGTGCCAGCAGCCATTCCCGGGAGGGAGTAGGGGAGCTGTTTTTT. Translating gives CASSHSREGVGELFF.

The chain is built from TRBV2 and TRBJ2-5, with 14 bases aligning to TRBD2. Germline V gives CDR1 SNHLY, CDR2 FYNNEI. This CDR3 comprises 16 residues. J was trimmed by 2 bases and V by 6 bases; bases with no gene match: 5. The CDR3 sequence is CASRRLAGGKQETQYF. The DNA for the CDR3 is TGTGCCAGCAGACGACTAGCGGGGGGGAAACAAGAGACCCAGTACTTC.

The table lists this clone with a few counts. The chain uses TRBV6-1 and TRBJ1-1; no reliable D call. CDR1 MNHNS and CDR2 SASEGT come from the germline V gene. The CDR3 extends over 13 amino acids. Trimming left V 6 bases short and J 1 base short, with 9 bases between. The CDR3 DNA sequence: TGTGCCAGCAGAGAGAGACAGAACACTGAAGCTTTCTTT. Translated: CASRERQNTEAFF.

J is TRBJ1-3 and V is TRBV7-2, with D possibly matching TRBD1 (5 bases). Trimming removed 3 bases from V and 0 bases from J, with 6 bases in between. The CDR3 is 14 residues long. CDR1 and CDR2 (germline): SGHTA, FQGNSA. For the CDR3, the DNA is TGTGCCAGCAGCTTGACAGCCTCTGGAAACACCATATATTTT. Encoded protein: CASSLTASGNTIYF. The full variable domain, completed using reference TRBV7-2 and TRBJ1-3, is GAGVSQSPSNKVTEKGKDVELRCDPISGHTALYWYRQSLGQGLEFLIYFQGNSAPDKSGLPSDRFSAERTGGSVSTLTIQRTQQEDSAVYLCASSLTASGNTIYFGEGSWLTVV.

This chain joins TRBV27 and TRBJ2-7, with 9 bases aligning to TRBD1. Trimming removed 2 bases from V and 5 bases from J; junction bases left unmatched: 7. Germline-derived CDR1 and CDR2 are MNHEY and SMNVEV (reference sequence). The CDR3 is 15 residues long. The CDR3 coding sequence is TGTGCCAGCAGTTTAAGGGGACAGGGTGTTCACGAGCAGTACTTC. Amino acid sequence: CASSLRGQGVHEQYF.

The genes are TRBV27 and TRBJ1-3; D gene ambiguous. CDR1 and CDR2 from the germline V gene are MNHEY and SMNVEV (reference sequence). V was trimmed by 4 bases and J by 5 bases, leaving 12 bases between them. This CDR3 region has 14 residues. This CDR3 is CASSSVRERNTIYF. Written as DNA, the CDR3 is TGTGCCAGCAGTTCGGTTAGAGAGAGAAACACCATATATTTT.

This clone was found a few times. The chain recombines TRBV27 with TRBJ2-7; no clear D. Germline CDR1 is MNHEY and CDR2 is SMNVEV (reference sequence). The V end lost 5 bases, the J end lost 0 bases, and 14 bases lay between the germline ends. This CDR3 is 15 amino acids long. DNA for the CDR3: TGTGCCAGCAGTACGTGGCAAGAAACCTCCTACGAGCAGTACTTC. Amino acids: CASSTWQETSYEQYF.

Notes on this clone: Distinct nucleotide sequences in the sample also encode this CDR3. The rearrangement links TRBV6-5 to TRBJ1-1; 7 bases align to TRBD1. This CDR3 is 13 amino acids long. CDR1 and CDR2 from the germline V gene are MNHEY and SVGAGI. V trimming: 0 bases; J trimming: 5 bases; junction bases outside the gene matches: 0. The CDR3 here is CASSYSRGTEAFF. The CDR3, as DNA: TGTGCCAGCAGTTACTCCAGGGGGACTGAAGCTTTCTTT.

This chain links TRBV6-1 with TRBJ2-1; 7 bases map to TRBD2. Trimming took 1 base from V and 8 from J; bases not matched to a gene: 11. The CDR3 totals 16 residues. Germline CDR1 MNHNS, CDR2 SASEGT. CDR3 sequence: CASSEEWGGYWDEQFF. The CDR3 nucleotides are TGTGCCAGCAGTGAAGAGTGGGGGGGGTACTGGGATGAGCAGTTCTTC.

The V and J genes are TRBV6-5 and TRBJ2-3, with unresolved D. Germline CDR1 is MNHEY and CDR2 is SVGAGI. The V and J ends lost 1 base and 2 bases respectively, with 13 bases between them. The CDR3 is 16 amino acids. The DNA of the CDR3 is TGTGCCAGCAGTTACTTATGGCGGTCCGACACAGATACGCAGTATTTT. It is translated as CASSYLWRSDTDTQYF.